The 28 T cell receptor beta chains in this list originate from one sample, sequenced in a study of blood T cell repertoires in COVID-19. The protocol was immunoSEQ multiplex PCR, while the TCRdb copy is restricted to in-frame clones and leaves out a portion. The sample lists 200,000 to 250,000 clones, 83% occurring once. Material: peripheral blood. The receptors derive from a woman in her forties or fifties with acute or convalescent COVID-19.

In this sample, this clone turned up a few times. For the CDR3, the DNA is TGCGCCAGCAGCCGGGTCTCAGCGGGGCACTACAATGAGCAGTTCTTC. This codes for CASSRVSAGHYNEQFF. V and J are TRBV5-1 and TRBJ2-1, with 7 bases identical to TRBD2. V lost 4 bases and J lost 3; bases outside the gene matches: 10. CDR1 is SGHRS, CDR2 YFSETQ, per germline. This CDR3 comprises 16 residues.

This chain joins TRBV7-9 and TRBJ1-2, with a possible D match to TRBD1 (5 bases). The V end lost 5 bases, the J end lost 2 bases, and 9 bases lay between the germline ends. Germline CDR1 SEHNR, CDR2 FQNEAQ (reference sequence). There are 13 residues in the CDR3. CDR3 in amino acids: CASSGAGNYGYTF. The CDR3 nucleotides are TGTGCCAGCAGCGGGGCCGGGAACTATGGCTACACCTTC. Drawing the rest from reference TRBV7-9 and TRBJ1-2, the complete variable domain is DTGVSQNPRHKITKRGQNVTFRCDPISEHNRLYWYRQTLGQGPEFLTYFQNEAQLEKSRLLSDRFSAERPKGSFSTLEIQRTEQGDSAMYLCASSGAGNYGYTFGSGTRLTVV.

The chain recombines TRBV5-1 with TRBJ2-2, with TRBD1 matching 10 bases. In germline, CDR1 is SGHRS, CDR2 YFSETQ. CDR3 size: 14 residues. J gave up 6 bases and V 3 bases, and 2 bases lay outside the gene matches. CDR3 protein: CASSSGTGAGELFF. As DNA, the CDR3 is TGCGCCAGCAGCTCAGGGACAGGGGCCGGGGAGCTGTTTTTT.

The rearrangement joins TRBV27 to TRBJ2-2; TRBD1 might be the D (6 bases). Germline assignment: CDR1 MNHEY and CDR2 SMNVEV (reference sequence). V was clipped by 3 bases and J by 6 bases, with 14 bases between them. The CDR3 runs to 15 residues. The CDR3 DNA is TGTGCCAGCAGTTTCCTGACAGGTGGATCCGGGGAGCTGTTTTTT. Its protein product is CASSFLTGGSGELFF.

This clone was found once. This chain links TRBV6-2 or TRBV6-3 with TRBJ2-1; no reliable D call. CDR1 is MNHEY and CDR2 is SVGEGT in the germline V gene. The CDR3 runs 13 residues. Trimming removed 3 bases at V and 6 bases at J, with 9 bases between. CDR3 in amino acids: CASSYVGGNEQFF. As DNA, the CDR3 is TGTGCCAGCAGTTATGTTGGCGGCAATGAGCAGTTCTTC.

This clone was picked up one time. The chain combines TRBV4-3 with TRBJ2-3; 11 bases agree with TRBD2. Germline V CDR1 and CDR2: LGHNA, YSLEER. The ends lost 4 bases at V and 0 bases at J; junction bases unmatched: 9. There are 18 residues in the CDR3. The DNA of the CDR3 is TGCGCCAGCAGCCCCTACTACCGACTAGCGGGGAGCACAGATACGCAGTATTTT. This gives the protein CASSPYYRLAGSTDTQYF.

The V and J genes are TRBV6-5 and TRBJ1-2; TRBD1 matches at 8 bases. Germline V gene lookup returns CDR1 MNHEY and CDR2 SVGAGI. CDR3 length: 15 residues. V trimming: 6 bases; J trimming: 8 bases; junction bases outside the gene matches: 14. The CDR3 coding sequence is TGTGCCAGCAGCCCCTTTAACAGGGGGTCGGAAGGCTACACCTTC. Protein: CASSPFNRGSEGYTF.

Note on this clone: The same CDR3 is also encoded by other DNA sequences in this sample. The chain links TRBV7-2 to TRBJ1-3, with TRBD1 as a possible D gene (6 bases). From germline, CDR1 is SGHTA and CDR2 FQGNSA. V was cut by 2 bases and J by 4 bases, with 12 bases left in between. CDR3 size: 15 residues. CDR3 sequence reads: CASSLRQGSGNTIYF. The CDR3 region has the DNA TGTGCCAGCAGCTTACGCCAGGGGTCAGGAAACACCATATATTTT.

The chain combines TRBV3-1 (or the pseudogene TRBV3-2) with TRBJ2-3, with D maybe TRBD2 (7 bases). The germline gives CDR1 LGHDT, CDR2 YNNKEL (reference sequence). Trimming removed 4 bases from V and 6 bases from J, with 14 bases in between. The CDR3 totals 14 residues. CDR3: CASSLGGGHDTQYF. CDR3 nucleotide sequence: TGTGCCAGCAGCCTAGGGGGGGGGCACGATACGCAGTATTTT.

V gene TRBV4-1 combines with J gene TRBJ2-6; 7 positions agree with TRBD1. The trim removed 4 bases at V and 0 bases at J, leaving 6 bases unmatched. The CDR3 is 17 amino acids. Per germline, CDR1 MGHRA and CDR2 YSYEKL. CDR3 sequence (DNA): TGCGCCAGCAGCCGGGGACAGCAGAGCTCTGGGGCCAACGTCCTGACTTTC. It codes for CASSRGQQSSGANVLTF.

The gene calls are TRBV7-2 and TRBJ1-1; D not resolved. CDR3 size: 14 residues. V lost 2 bases and J lost 0, with 7 bases in between. In germline, CDR1 is SGHTA, CDR2 FQGNSA. The DNA for the CDR3 is TGTGCCAGCAGCTTAACTTATATGAACACTGAAGCTTTCTTT. Protein: CASSLTYMNTEAFF. The whole variable domain, remainder taken from reference TRBV7-2 and TRBJ1-1, is GAGVSQSPSNKVTEKGKDVELRCDPISGHTALYWYRQSLGQGLEFLIYFQGNSAPDKSGLPSDRFSAERTGGSVSTLTIQRTQQEDSAVYLCASSLTYMNTEAFFGQGTRLTVV.

A few counts support this clone. The CDR3 protein is CASSDRVAGGPVETQYF. CDR3 coding DNA: TGTGCCAGCAGCGACCGGGTAGCGGGGGGCCCCGTAGAGACCCAGTACTTC. The chain has TRBV7-2 and TRBJ2-5; 10 nucleotides align to TRBD2. The CDR3 is 17 amino acids. The germline V gene has CDR1 SGHTA and CDR2 FQGNSA. V dropped 5 bases and J dropped 4; count of bases not matched to a gene: 13.

Details on this clone: Mismatch with germline at one junction end may stem from a read error. This chain connects TRBV5-4 to TRBJ1-6, with D unresolved. CDR1 is SGHNT, CDR2 YYREEE, per germline (reference sequence). The CDR3 loop spans 15 amino acids. CDR3 protein: CASSLDLGSLTPLHF. The CDR3 nucleotides are TGTGCCAGCAGTTTGGACCTGGGGAGTTTGACACCCCTCCACTTT.

The chain carries TRBV2 and TRBJ1-2; no clear D gene. Germline CDR1 and CDR2: SNHLY and FYNNEI. Trimming removed 6 bases from V and 8 bases from J, with 10 bases in between. The CDR3 has 11 residues. The CDR3, as DNA: TGTGCCAGCAGGAGGGAGTACGGCTACACCTTC. It yields the protein CASRREYGYTF.

This rearrangement joins TRBV24-1 to TRBJ1-1, with D tentatively TRBD1 (5 bases). V was clipped by 8 bases and J by 4 bases, with 13 bases between them. The CDR3 loop spans 13 amino acids. Germline V gene sequence: CDR1 KGHDR, CDR2 SFDVKD. The CDR3 loop reads CATNGGGTTEAFF. The DNA of the CDR3 is TGTGCCACCAATGGGGGAGGGACCACTGAAGCTTTCTTT.

The V call is TRBV6-5, the J call TRBJ2-1; the match to TRBD1 covers 9 bases. The CDR3 has 15 amino acids. Germline V CDR1 and CDR2: MNHEY, SVGAGI. The V and J ends lost 5 bases and 7 bases, in that order; junction bases with no gene match: 9. The CDR3 DNA reads as TGTGCCAGCAGTCTCGAATGGGACAGGGTGAATGAGCAGTTCTTC. Amino acid sequence: CASSLEWDRVNEQFF.

The chain links TRBV28 to TRBJ1-2; 7 bases are shared with TRBD1. From germline, CDR1 is MDHEN and CDR2 SYDVKM. V shed 3 bases and J 6 bases; nucleotides not matched to a gene: 7. The CDR3 loop spans 14 amino acids. CDR3 bases: TGTGCCAGCAGTTTCGGCGGACAGGTCGATGGCTACACCTTC. Protein sequence: CASSFGGQVDGYTF.

J is TRBJ1-5 and V is TRBV20-1; no clear D. V was shortened by 6 bases and J by 6 bases, with 6 bases between the two germline ends. The CDR3 has 10 amino acids. The germline gives CDR1 DFQATT, CDR2 SNEGSKA (reference sequence). The CDR3 region has the DNA TGCAGTGCCGCGGGTCAGCCCCAGCATTTT. Translating gives CSAAGQPQHF.

Turning to this clone: Germline and junction disagree at one end, which may indicate a read error. The rearrangement uses TRBV7-7 and TRBJ2-3; tentative D call: TRBD2 (5 bases). CDR3 length equals 13 residues. Germline V gene data show CDR1 as SSHAT and CDR2 as FNYEAQ (reference sequence). CDR3 sequence reads: CASSFGGTDTQYF. The CDR3 bases are TGTGCTAGCAGCTTCGGGGGCACAGATACGCAGTATTTT.

The rearrangement joins TRBV11-3 to TRBJ2-2; TRBD2 matches 7 bases. Germline V CDR1 and CDR2: SGHNT, YENEEA. The J segment lost 11 bases and the V segment lost 2 bases, leaving 8 bases of the junction unmatched. The CDR3 has 14 amino acids. The CDR3 region is CASSLPAGVGELFF. The CDR3 DNA reads TGTGCCAGCAGCTTACCGGCGGGGGTAGGAGAGCTGTTTTTT.

The CDR3 here is CASSRPGTRNTEAFF. In nucleotides, the CDR3 is TGCGCCAGCAGTCGTCCCGGGACAAGGAACACTGAAGCTTTCTTT. This sequence joins TRBV5-1 and TRBJ1-1; perhaps TRBD1 as D (6 bases). Germline loops: CDR1 SGHRS, CDR2 YFSETQ. Deletions cut 5 bases from V and 1 base from J, with 15 bases between. The CDR3 covers 15 residues.

The chain couples TRBV3-1 (or the pseudogene TRBV3-2) to TRBJ2-1, with D tentatively TRBD2 (5 bases). The CDR3 consists of 16 residues. Germline values: CDR1 LGHDT, CDR2 YNNKEL (reference sequence). V dropped 6 bases and J dropped 5 bases, with 20 bases sitting between them. The CDR3 sequence is CASRKTGLHPDNEQFF. Written as DNA, the CDR3 is TGTGCCAGCAGGAAGACCGGACTCCATCCCGACAATGAGCAGTTCTTC.

The rearrangement uses TRBV19 and TRBJ1-1, with 8 positions matching TRBD1. CDR1 and CDR2 from the germline V gene are LNHDA and SQIVND (reference sequence). Germline trimming cut 4 bases from V and 11 bases from J; bases unmatched to any gene: 6. The CDR3 runs to 12 residues. The CDR3: CASSRQGARAFF. In DNA form, the CDR3 reads TGTGCCAGTAGTAGGCAGGGGGCTCGGGCTTTCTTT.

This clone has a single count. The rearrangement uses TRBV27 and TRBJ1-5, with 7 bases aligning to TRBD1. This CDR3 contains 14 residues. Germline loops: CDR1 MNHEY, CDR2 SMNVEV (reference sequence). Trimming removed 5 bases from V and 2 bases from J; junction bases left unmatched: 3. The CDR3 loop reads CASSRGTGNQPQHF. CDR3 DNA: TGTGCCAGCAGTCGGGGGACAGGCAATCAGCCCCAGCATTTT.

This CDR3 reads CASTVGQDTGELFF. DNA of the CDR3: TGTGCCAGCACCGTCGGACAGGACACCGGGGAGCTGTTTTTT. The chain joins TRBV7-9 to TRBJ2-2, with TRBD1 matching over 7 bases. Germline loops: CDR1 SEHNR, CDR2 FQNEAQ (reference sequence). The CDR3 sequence is 14 residues long. With 7 bases clipped from V and 3 bases from J, the junction kept 5 bases outside the gene matches.

V usage is TRBV7-9 and J usage is TRBJ1-4; D is uncertain. The CDR3 has 17 amino acids. The germline CDR1 and CDR2 sequences are SEHNR and FQNEAQ (reference sequence). V lost 5 bases and J lost 8, with 24 bases in between. The CDR3 coding sequence is TGTGCCAGCAGCCCCGGGGATAGGGCGGGGAGTATGGAAAAACTGTTTTTT. The encoded protein is CASSPGDRAGSMEKLFF.

V gene TRBV5-1 combines with J gene TRBJ2-1, with a weak D call TRBD2 (6 bases). Trimming removed 2 bases from V and 2 bases from J, with 11 bases in between. The germline gives CDR1 SGHRS, CDR2 YFSETQ. This CDR3 has 15 amino acids. CDR3 DNA: TGCGCCAGCAGCTTTGGCGGGATGCCCTACAATGAGCAGTTCTTC. Protein product: CASSFGGMPYNEQFF.

This clone has a handful of counts. V is TRBV7-2 and J is TRBJ1-2; tentative D call: TRBD1 (6 bases). The germline V gene encodes CDR1 SGHTA and CDR2 FQGNSA. The CDR3 totals 16 residues. V was trimmed by 2 bases and J by 7 bases, leaving 20 bases between them. The CDR3 region is CASSLTHTAGAGGYTF. The CDR3 DNA follows: TGTGCCAGCAGCTTAACTCATACGGCAGGGGCCGGTGGCTACACCTTC.